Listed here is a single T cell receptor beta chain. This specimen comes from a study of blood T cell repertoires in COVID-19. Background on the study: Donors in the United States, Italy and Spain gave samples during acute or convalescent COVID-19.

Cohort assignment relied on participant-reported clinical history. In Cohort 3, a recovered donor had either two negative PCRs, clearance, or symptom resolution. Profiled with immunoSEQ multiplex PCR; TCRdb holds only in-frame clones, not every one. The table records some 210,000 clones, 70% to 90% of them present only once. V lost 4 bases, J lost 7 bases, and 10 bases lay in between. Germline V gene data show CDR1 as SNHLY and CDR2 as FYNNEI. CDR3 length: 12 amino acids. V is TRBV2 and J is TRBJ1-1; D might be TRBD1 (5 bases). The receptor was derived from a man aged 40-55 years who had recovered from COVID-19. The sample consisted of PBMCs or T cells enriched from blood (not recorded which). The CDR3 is CASSAQGIEAFF. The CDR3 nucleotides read TGTGCCAGCAGTGCGCAGGGAATTGAAGCTTTCTTT.